This note documents a single TCR beta chain sequence. This clone's antigen is unknown. No clone much larger than this one lies a single base away; base qualities are absent. The sample is drawn from a study of shared clonotypes between healthy human individuals (dated by TCRdb to about 2020). In the study overall: The cohort comprised a couple of women and a few men aged 18 to 49 years. For each donor, three plates each were used for CD4 naive and CD4 memory, two plates were used for CD8 naive, and one plate was used for CD8 memory. The study deeply sequenced blood TCR repertoires of about 5 healthy adults to estimate repertoire size and the extent of clonotype sharing between individuals. To increase sequencing depth and limit assay-specific biases, different laboratories used diverse techniques to prepare libraries and sequence TCR repertoires. Leukapheresis yielded between about 0.85 and 9 billion PBMCs per donor.

General conclusions and limits of the study: Pairwise subsampling indicated that sequencing depth was expected to affect the degree of clonotype sharing among donors. Sampling was restricted to blood, and TCR repertoires in tissue are likely to differ from TCR repertoires in blood. Incomplete sequencing was indicated by rarefaction of sorted-subset datasets, despite the large sequencing depth. Because the study included a small number of donors, the genetic and exposure-history diversity represented was limited. Higher generation probabilities were observed for clonotypes shared by all four sorted-subset donors than for non-shared clonotypes. Naive subsets generally had larger estimated clonotype richness than memory subsets. When a few donors were compared, the shared fraction of clonotypes was around 4.6% for naive CD4, 3.5% to 4% for naive CD8, more than 2% for memory CD4, and 0.35% to 0.5% for memory CD8.

The donors were healthy, HIV-negative adults who had no recently reported acute infections or vaccinations. Only Caucasian adults living in Nashville, Tennessee, USA were represented among the donors. Magnetic negative selection was used to enrich CD4+ T cells, after which naive cells were positively selected on CD45RA and the negative fraction became the memory subset. Blood was collected by leukapheresis, and PBMCs were isolated by Ficoll-Histopaque density gradient centrifugation and then cryopreserved in liquid nitrogen vapor phase. Analytical flow cytometry was used to check the purity and quantity of every magnetically sorted T cell population. Genomic DNA was isolated from every sorted fraction and measured by UV absorbance on a Nanodrop 2000c. The germline V gene supplies CDR1 SGHTA and CDR2 FQGNSA. Trimming takes 4 bases off V and 6 bases off J; junction bases not matched to a gene: 11. The CDR3 has 15 amino acids, counting the end cysteine and phenylalanine. Only the CDR3 DNA stays, 45 bases, in frame from base 1.

Using the deep immunoSEQ assay, TCR CDR3 regions were amplified from genomic DNA by multiplex PCR. Extracted genomic DNA from each cell subset was spread evenly across all wells of several immunoSEQ 96-well plates, with each plate serving as a replicate. For sorted subsets, 150 to 200 ng genomic DNA, equal to about 30,000 T cell genomes, was loaded into each replicate PCR. Purified libraries were measured with a Qubit 3.0 fluorometer, size-checked on a Bioanalyzer 2100, and measured again with the KAPA Library Quantification kit. Every immunoSEQ 96-well plate was sequenced on a separate single-read 150-cycle Illumina NextSeq 550 flow cell. In the paper's pipeline: The immunoSEQ output contained only junctional sequences without quality scores, so filtering could not match that applied to full-length reads. Sequences were annotated with PyIR, a Python wrapper for IgBLAST v1.9, using IMGT germline references to assign V/J genes and CDR3. Reads were filtered out if the reads had weak V/J assignments (E-value above 1e-6), no CDR3, stop codons, out-of-frame junctions, or ambiguous translated residues. V3J clonotypes were defined as sequences sharing the same inferred V gene, J gene, and CDR3 amino acid sequence. Percentage overlap between repertoires was calculated by dividing the number of shared unique clonotypes by the size of the smaller repertoire. RTK rarefaction, the Chao1 estimator, and Recon v2.1 estimates of unobserved clonotypes were used to assess repertoire richness. OLGA was used to compute generation probabilities for all TCRbeta clonotypes that the gDNA method yielded from a few donors. In its TCRdb copy, this immuneACCESS table keeps in-frame sequences only and misses some clones. Where compared with another copy, unresolved V genes explain less than half of these, and the others have no known cause. The V and J calls and the clone size are those of that table, but D and trimming were determined from the DNA. The sample contains approximately 2.5 million clones, roughly nine tenths of them found a single time. Roughly 0.14% of the sample is held by the ten biggest clonotypes.

This TCR was sampled from a young man in good health. This receptor chain uses TRBV7-2 and TRBJ1-2, with 7 bases in between that match TRBD1. Sequencing input: naive CD4+ T cells sorted from blood. The cell subset or site label, as the study defines it: CD45RA+ positively selected. The CDR3 region: CASSSLSSDRDGYTF. The DNA sequence follows: TGTGCCAGCAGCTCTCTCTCCTCCGACAGGGATGGCTACACCTTC.